A selection of T cell receptor beta chains follows, all from one sample in a study of identical twins. TCRdb reprocessed the 5' RACE reads via MiXCR and lists one record per CDR3 protein. The sample includes just over 450,000 distinct CDR3 sequences, about 14% of them seen just once. The data also belong to a second study, concerning yellow fever vaccine responses in identical twins.

The sequenced material came from CD4+ T cells sorted from blood. The source of these receptors is a woman between 18 and 29 years old in good health. Both conserved end residues are part of each CDR3. Fields, in order: J gene, clone size, V gene, D gene, CDR3 length, CDR3 DNA, CDR3 protein. A D gene is named only where the DNA matches it firmly. Where a row states a size, it is once, few, many or the class of an expanded clone; other rows omit it.

J gene: TRBJ2-1; clone size: few; V gene: TRBV6-2/TRBV6-3; D gene: TRBD2; CDR3 length: 16; CDR3 DNA: TGTGCCAGCAGTCCCATTCCAGGACTAGCGGGGTGGGAGCAGTTCTTC; CDR3 protein: CASSPIPGLAGWEQFF
J gene: TRBJ2-7; clone size: few; V gene: TRBV12-3/TRBV12-4; D gene: TRBD2; CDR3 length: 15; CDR3 DNA: TGTGCCAGCAGTTTTTCGCGGGAGCAGCCCCACGAGCAGTACTTC; CDR3 protein: CASSFSREQPHEQYF
J gene: TRBJ2-7; clone size: .; V gene: TRBV12-3/TRBV12-4; D gene: .; CDR3 length: 15; CDR3 DNA: TGTGCCAGCAGTTTAGCGCTCGGGGGACCTCACGAGCAGTACTTC; CDR3 protein: CASSLALGGPHEQYF
J gene: TRBJ2-7; clone size: .; V gene: TRBV3-1; D gene: .; CDR3 length: 13; CDR3 DNA: TGTGCCAGCAGCCAACTACCGAGAGGCGAGCAGTACTTC; CDR3 protein: CASSQLPRGEQYF
J gene: TRBJ1-2; clone size: few; V gene: TRBV30; D gene: .; CDR3 length: 13; CDR3 DNA: TGTGCCTGGAGTCTGACAGCGAACTATGGCTACACCTTC; CDR3 protein: CAWSLTANYGYTF
J gene: TRBJ2-1; clone size: .; V gene: TRBV14; D gene: .; CDR3 length: 13; CDR3 DNA: TGTGCCAGCAGCCAAGGGAGACCCTATGAGCAGTTCTTC; CDR3 protein: CASSQGRPYEQFF
J gene: TRBJ2-1; clone size: .; V gene: TRBV12-3/TRBV12-4; D gene: .; CDR3 length: 14; CDR3 DNA: TGTGCCAGCAGTTTAGTCCTGGGGGGAAATGAGCAGTTCTTC; CDR3 protein: CASSLVLGGNEQFF
J gene: TRBJ2-1; clone size: .; V gene: TRBV20-1; D gene: TRBD2; CDR3 length: 17; CDR3 DNA: TGCAGTGCCAACTCCTGGAAGACTAGCGGGTTGGGAAATGAGCAGTTCTTC; CDR3 protein: CSANSWKTSGLGNEQFF
J gene: TRBJ2-1; clone size: few; V gene: TRBV20-1; D gene: TRBD2; CDR3 length: 11; CDR3 DNA: TGCAGTGCTCTAGCGGGAGTAGGGCAGTTCTTC; CDR3 protein: CSALAGVGQFF
J gene: TRBJ2-7; clone size: few; V gene: TRBV28; D gene: TRBD1; CDR3 length: 15; CDR3 DNA: TGTGCCAGCAGGCCCCGGGACAGGTTCTCCTACGAGCAGTACTTC; CDR3 protein: CASRPRDRFSYEQYF
J gene: TRBJ2-3; clone size: many; V gene: TRBV3-1; D gene: TRBD2; CDR3 length: 17; CDR3 DNA: TGTGCCAGCAGCCGCAAAACTAGCGGGGGGGGCACAGATACGCAGTATTTT; CDR3 protein: CASSRKTSGGGTDTQYF